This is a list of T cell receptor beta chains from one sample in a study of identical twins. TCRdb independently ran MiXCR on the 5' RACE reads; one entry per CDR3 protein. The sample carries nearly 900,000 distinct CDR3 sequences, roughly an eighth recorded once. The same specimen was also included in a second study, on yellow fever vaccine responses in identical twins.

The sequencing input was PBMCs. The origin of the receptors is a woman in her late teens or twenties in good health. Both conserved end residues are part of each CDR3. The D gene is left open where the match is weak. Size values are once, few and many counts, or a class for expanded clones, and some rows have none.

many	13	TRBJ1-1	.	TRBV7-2	TGTGCCAGCAGCTCATCAGGGGCTCGGCGAGCTTTCTTT	CASSSSGARRAFF
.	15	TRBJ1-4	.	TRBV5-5	TGTGCCAGCACTTCCTACGGGGAGTTTAATGAAAAACTGTTTTTT	CASTSYGEFNEKLFF
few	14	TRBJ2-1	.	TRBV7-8	TGTGCCAGCAGCTTAGAGGTGGGCTACAATGAGCAGTTCTTC	CASSLEVGYNEQFF
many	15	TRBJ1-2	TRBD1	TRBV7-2	TGTGCCAGCAGTCCCGCAGGGGGCGCCGGCTATGGCTACACCTTC	CASSPAGGAGYGYTF
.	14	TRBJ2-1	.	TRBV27	TGTGCCAGCAGCCATAAGGAGGGTTACAATGAGCAGTTCTTC	CASSHKEGYNEQFF
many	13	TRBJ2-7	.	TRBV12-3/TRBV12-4	TGTGCCAGCAGCATCAGGGGCCCCTACGAGCAGTACTTC	CASSIRGPYEQYF
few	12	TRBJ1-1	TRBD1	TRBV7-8	TGTGCCAGCAGCTCCCGGGACAGGGCCGCTTTCTTT	CASSSRDRAAFF
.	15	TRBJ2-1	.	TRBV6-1	TGTGCCAGCAGGAAGGACCCTGGCTCCTACAATGAGCAGTTCTTC	CASRKDPGSYNEQFF
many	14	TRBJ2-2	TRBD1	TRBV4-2	TGTGCCAGCAGCCGGGACAGGGGCACCGGGGAGCTGTTTTTT	CASSRDRGTGELFF
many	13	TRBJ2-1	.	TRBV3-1	TGTGCCAGCAGCCAAGATACGTACAATGAGCAGTTCTTC	CASSQDTYNEQFF
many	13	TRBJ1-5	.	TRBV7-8	TGTGCCAGCAGCTTAGGAAGATATCAGCCCCAGCATTTT	CASSLGRYQPQHF
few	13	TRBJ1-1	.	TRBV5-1	TGCGCCAGCAGCTCTCCACAGAACACTGAAGCTTTCTTT	CASSSPQNTEAFF
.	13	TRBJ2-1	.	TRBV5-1	TGCGCCAGCAGCTTGGTCTGGGGACATGAGCAGTTCTTC	CASSLVWGHEQFF
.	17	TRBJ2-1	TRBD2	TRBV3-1	TGTGCCAGCAGCCAAGATGTCCGGACTAGCGGAAACAATGAGCAGTTCTTC	CASSQDVRTSGNNEQFF
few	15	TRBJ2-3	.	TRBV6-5	TGTGCCAGCAGTTCCGCGGGAAGGGTCACAGATACGCAGTATTTT	CASSSAGRVTDTQYF
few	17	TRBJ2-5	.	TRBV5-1	TGCGCCAGCAGCTTGGCGGCAGGCCCTCCGCGGGAAGAGACCCAGTACTTC	CASSLAAGPPREETQYF
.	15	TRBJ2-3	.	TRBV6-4	TGTGCCAGCAGTGACTCGAATGCAGCCACAGATACGCAGTATTTT	CASSDSNAATDTQYF
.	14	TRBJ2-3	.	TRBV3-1	TGTGCCAGCTGGGATGGCTCTGGCACAGATACGCAGTATTTT	CASWDGSGTDTQYF
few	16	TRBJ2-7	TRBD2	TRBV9	TGTGCCAGCAGCGTAGGATCTCGACTAGCAGACTACGAGCAGTACTTC	CASSVGSRLADYEQYF
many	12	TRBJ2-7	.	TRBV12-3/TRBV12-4	TGTGCCAGCACCCCCCCCGAGGGCGAGCAGTACTTC	CASTPPEGEQYF
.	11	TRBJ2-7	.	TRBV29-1	TGCAGCGTTGGGGCAGCCTACGAGCAGTACTTC	CSVGAAYEQYF
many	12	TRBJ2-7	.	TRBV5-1	TGCGCCAGCAGCTTGGGAGGCTGGGAGCAGTACTTC	CASSLGGWEQYF
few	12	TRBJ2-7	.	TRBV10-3	TGTGCCATCCAGGGAGTGTCCTACGAGCAGTACTTC	CAIQGVSYEQYF
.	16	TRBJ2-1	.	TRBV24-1	TGTGCCACCAGTGACCCGGGACAAAACTCCTACAATGAGCAGTTCTTC	CATSDPGQNSYNEQFF
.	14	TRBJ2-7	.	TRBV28	TGTGCCAGCAGTTTACAGGGGACAATCTACGAGCAGTACTTC	CASSLQGTIYEQYF
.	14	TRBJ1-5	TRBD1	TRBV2	TGTGCCAGTACCGAACAGGGGGCTCTCGGGCCCCAGCATTTT	CASTEQGALGPQHF
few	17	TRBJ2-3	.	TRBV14	TGTGCCAGCAGCCAAGATCTATTGAACGCAATCACAGATACGCAGTATTTT	CASSQDLLNAITDTQYF
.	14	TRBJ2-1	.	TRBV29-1	TGCAGCGCCCCCGTTGCAGGGGCTTCTTATGAGCAGTTCTTC	CSAPVAGASYEQFF
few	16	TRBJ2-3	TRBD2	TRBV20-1	TGCAGTGCTCCCCGGACTAGCGGGGGCCCCCTGGATACGCAGTATTTT	CSAPRTSGGPLDTQYF
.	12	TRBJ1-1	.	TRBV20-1	TGCAGTGCTAGAGATATAGGGTCTGAAGCTTTCTTT	CSARDIGSEAFF
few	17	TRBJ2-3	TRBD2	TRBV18	TGTGCCAGCTCACAAAGGACTAGCGGGAGTCGCACAGATACGCAGTATTTT	CASSQRTSGSRTDTQYF
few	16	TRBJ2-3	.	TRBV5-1	TGCGCCAGCAGCTTGGCGAACAGGGTAGGGGGAGATACGCAGTATTTT	CASSLANRVGGDTQYF
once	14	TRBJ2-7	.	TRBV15	TGTGCCACCAGCAGAGATTCAGGGACGTACGAGCAGTACTTC	CATSRDSGTYEQYF
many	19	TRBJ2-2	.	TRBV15	TGTGCCACCAGCAGAGATCCGGGTTCGGCAGGGCTAAACACCGGGGAGCTGTTTTTT	CATSRDPGSAGLNTGELFF
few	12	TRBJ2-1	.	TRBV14	TGTGCCAGCAGCCAAGTGATCTATGAGCAGTTCTTC	CASSQVIYEQFF
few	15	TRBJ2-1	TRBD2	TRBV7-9	TGTGCCAGCAGCCCAAAAGGACTAGCGGGGAAATCATCGTTCTTC	CASSPKGLAGKSSFF
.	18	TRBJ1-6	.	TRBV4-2	TGTGCCAGCAGCCCTTCACACGGTCTGAGCTCCTATAATTCACCCCTCCACTTT	CASSPSHGLSSYNSPLHF
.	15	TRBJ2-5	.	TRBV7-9	TGTGCCAGCAGCCCGAGATCGGGGGTTGGAGAGACCCAGTACTTC	CASSPRSGVGETQYF